This TCR beta chain was sequenced in a study of CD8+ T cells in alopecia areata. Study-level results: Researchers reported that TCR sharing among patients proved less clear than in mice, possibly HLA-linked. Sequence data from scalp samples additionally include resident alphabeta T cells of normal skin. Scalp lesions, especially in alopecia totalis/universalis, had higher clonality than normal scalp.

This clone was counted only a few times. The antigen is undetermined. It was cDNA, reverse transcribed from extracted RNA, that served as the sequencing template. Sequencing used immunoSEQ multiplex PCR; TCRdb keeps in-frame clones, though not all of them. The sample includes 140,000 to 150,000 clones, approximately 65% of them seen just once. Germline CDR1 is SQVTM and CDR2 is ANQGSEA. V was pared by 4 bases and J by 2 bases, with 7 bases of the junction left unmatched. This CDR3 region has 14 residues. This clonotype was sampled from a human donor in good health. The rearrangement uses TRBV29-1 and TRBJ2-7; 8 bases line up with TRBD2. Sequences were obtained from CD8+ T cells sorted from blood. Here the CDR3 reads CSVVLAGNPYEQYF. In DNA form, the CDR3 reads TGCAGCGTTGTGTTAGCGGGAAACCCCTACGAGCAGTACTTC.